This TCR beta chain was documented in a study of T cell responses to AZD1222 COVID-19 vaccine. Study-level information: Timing groups of about 4 and about 12 weeks for second doses were pooled.

Whole-study findings and limits: In all cases, repertoires were sampled only after the peak T cell response. Among those given AZD1222, only five or six were seropositive at baseline.

Using immunoSEQ multiplex PCR, the repertoire was profiled, and TCRdb retains in-frame clones only, with some absent. The profile shows about 190,000 clones, roughly 93% of them singletons. A note on this clone: Its matching antigen is unknown.

With 1 base removed from V and 0 bases from J, the gap between germline ends came to 15 bases. This CDR3 contains 17 residues. Germline CDR1 LGHNA, CDR2 YSLEER. Sequenced material: peripheral blood, taken on day 0 of AZD1222 vaccination. This receptor was identified in an adult in good health. This chain joins TRBV4-3 and TRBJ1-1; no definite D call. CDR3: CASSQVKNSRLNTEAFF. CDR3 DNA: TGCGCCAGCAGCCAAGTTAAAAACAGCCGACTGAACACTGAAGCTTTCTTT.